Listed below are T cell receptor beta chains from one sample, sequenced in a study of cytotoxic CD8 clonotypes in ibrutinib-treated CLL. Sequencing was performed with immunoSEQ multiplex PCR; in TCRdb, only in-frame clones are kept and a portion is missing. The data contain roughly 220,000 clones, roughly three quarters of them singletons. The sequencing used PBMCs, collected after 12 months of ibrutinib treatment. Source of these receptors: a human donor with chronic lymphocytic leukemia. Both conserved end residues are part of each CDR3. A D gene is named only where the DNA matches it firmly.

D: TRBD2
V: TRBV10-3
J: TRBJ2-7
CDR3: CAISRLAGGPTYEQYF

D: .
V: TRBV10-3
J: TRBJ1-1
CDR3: CAISGTGSYTEAFF

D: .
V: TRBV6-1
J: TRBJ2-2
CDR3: CASNTELGPTGELFF

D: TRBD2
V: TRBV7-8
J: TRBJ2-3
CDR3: CASSLSRLAGIRTDTQYF

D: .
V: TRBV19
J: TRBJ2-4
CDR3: CASSAAKNIQYF

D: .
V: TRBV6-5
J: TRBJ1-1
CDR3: CASSYSEGSAEAFF

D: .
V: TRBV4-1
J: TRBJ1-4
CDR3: CASSLWTAEKLFF

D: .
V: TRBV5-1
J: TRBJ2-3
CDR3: CASRRGADTQYF

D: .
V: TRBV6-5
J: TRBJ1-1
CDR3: CASSKTVTNTEAFF

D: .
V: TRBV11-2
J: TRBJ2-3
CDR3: CASSLGRALSTDTQYF

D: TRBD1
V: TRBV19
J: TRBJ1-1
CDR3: CASSNRGGPEAFF

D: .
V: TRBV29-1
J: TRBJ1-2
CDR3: CSVGGGRTYGYTF

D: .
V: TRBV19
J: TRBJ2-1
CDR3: CASSRGSYNEQFF

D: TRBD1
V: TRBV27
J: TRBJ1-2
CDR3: CASSRDRGTGYTF

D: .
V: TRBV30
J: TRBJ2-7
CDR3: CAWGDLEEKQYF

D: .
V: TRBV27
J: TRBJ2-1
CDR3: CASGQPRHEQFF

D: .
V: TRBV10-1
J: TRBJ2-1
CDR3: CASSEVEGVGSSYNEQFF

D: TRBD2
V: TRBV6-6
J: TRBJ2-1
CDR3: CASSLGYETSVNEQFF

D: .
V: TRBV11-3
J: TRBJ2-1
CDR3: CASSLVGDNEQFF

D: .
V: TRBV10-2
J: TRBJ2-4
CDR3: CATSGRRWGNIQYF

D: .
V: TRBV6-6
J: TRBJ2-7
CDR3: CASSLDGERYEQYF

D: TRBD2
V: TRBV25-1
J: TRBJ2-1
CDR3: CASSRVAGDEQFF

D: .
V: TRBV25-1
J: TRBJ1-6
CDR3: CASSGSGTAFSPLHF

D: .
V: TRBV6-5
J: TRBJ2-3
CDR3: CASMGFTDTQYF

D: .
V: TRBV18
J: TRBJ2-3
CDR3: CASSPISDTQYF

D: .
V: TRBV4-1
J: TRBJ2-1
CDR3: CASSQVGKSLNEQFF

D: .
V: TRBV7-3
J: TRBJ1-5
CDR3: CASSSVEGNQPQHF

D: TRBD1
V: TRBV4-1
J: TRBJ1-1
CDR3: CASSHDREAFF

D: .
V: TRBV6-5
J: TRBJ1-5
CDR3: CASSYGGNQPQHF

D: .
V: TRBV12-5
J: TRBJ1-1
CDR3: CASGLGRGTEAFF

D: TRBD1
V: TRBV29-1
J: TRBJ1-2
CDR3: CSSRQGDGYTF

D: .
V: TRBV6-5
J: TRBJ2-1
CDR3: CASSMSAYLNEQFF

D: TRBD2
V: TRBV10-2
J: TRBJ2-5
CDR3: CASRARTGTSGSYRETQYF

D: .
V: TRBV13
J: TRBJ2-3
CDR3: CASTGLVTDTQYF

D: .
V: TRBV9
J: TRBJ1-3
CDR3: CASSPHLSREDTIYF

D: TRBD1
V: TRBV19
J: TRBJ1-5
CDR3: CASSSWDSGNQPQHF

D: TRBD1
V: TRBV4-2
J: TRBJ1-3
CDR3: CASNRDSSGNTIYF

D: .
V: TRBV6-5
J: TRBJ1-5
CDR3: CASSYGRGNQPQHF

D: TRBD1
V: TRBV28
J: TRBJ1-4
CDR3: CATRTGLEKLFF

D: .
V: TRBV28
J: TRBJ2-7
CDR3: CASSLQGSNEQYF

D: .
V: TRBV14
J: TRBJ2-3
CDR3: CASSQADNTQYF

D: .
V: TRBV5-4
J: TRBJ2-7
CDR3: CASSASGPFYEQYF

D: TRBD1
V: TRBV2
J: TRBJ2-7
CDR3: CASSEGSRGLYEQYF

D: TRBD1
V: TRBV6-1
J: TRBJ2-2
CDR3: CASSGRSGTGAGELFF

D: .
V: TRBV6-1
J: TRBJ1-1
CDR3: CASTIVLLENTEAFF

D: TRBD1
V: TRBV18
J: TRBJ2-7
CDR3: CASSAGTGFGEQYF

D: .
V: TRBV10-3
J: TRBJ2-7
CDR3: CAISEHHEQYF

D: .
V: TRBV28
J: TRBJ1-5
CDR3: CASSPNPGAGNQPQHF

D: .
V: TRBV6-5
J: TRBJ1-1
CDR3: CASSSRATEAFF

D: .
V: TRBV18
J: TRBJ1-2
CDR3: CASSPLALTEGLTNYGYTF

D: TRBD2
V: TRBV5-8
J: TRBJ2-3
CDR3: CASSPGRAGTRTDTQYF